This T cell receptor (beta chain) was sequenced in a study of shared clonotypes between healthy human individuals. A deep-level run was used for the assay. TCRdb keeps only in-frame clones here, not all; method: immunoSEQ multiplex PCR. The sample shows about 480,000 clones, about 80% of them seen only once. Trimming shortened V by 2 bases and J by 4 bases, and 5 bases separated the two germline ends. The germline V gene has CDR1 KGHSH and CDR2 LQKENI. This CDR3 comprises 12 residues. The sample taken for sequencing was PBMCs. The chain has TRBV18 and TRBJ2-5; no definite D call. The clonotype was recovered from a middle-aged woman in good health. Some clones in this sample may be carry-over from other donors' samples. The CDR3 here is CASSPNGETQYF. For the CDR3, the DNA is TGTGCCAGCTCACCAAACGGAGAGACCCAGTACTTC.